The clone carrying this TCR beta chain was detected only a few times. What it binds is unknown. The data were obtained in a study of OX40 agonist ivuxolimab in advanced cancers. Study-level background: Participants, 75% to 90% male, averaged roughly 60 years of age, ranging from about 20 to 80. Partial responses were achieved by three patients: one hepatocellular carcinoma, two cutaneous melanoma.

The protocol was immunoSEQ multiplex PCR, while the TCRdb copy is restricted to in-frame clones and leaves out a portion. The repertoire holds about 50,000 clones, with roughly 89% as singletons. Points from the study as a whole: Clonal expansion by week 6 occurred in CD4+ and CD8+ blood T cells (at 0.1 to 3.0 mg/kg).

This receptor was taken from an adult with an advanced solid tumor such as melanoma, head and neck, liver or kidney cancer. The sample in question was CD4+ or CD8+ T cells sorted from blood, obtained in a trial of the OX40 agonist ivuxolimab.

DNA for the CDR3: TGTGCCAGCAGTCCTCTGCAGGGGTCCACCGGGGAGCTGTTTTTT. This sequence encodes CASSPLQGSTGELFF. This chain uses TRBV27 with TRBJ2-2, with TRBD1 as a possible D gene (6 bases). Germline V gives CDR1 MNHEY, CDR2 SMNVEV (reference sequence). This CDR3 is 15 amino acids long. V was cut by 5 bases and J by 4 bases, with 14 bases left in between.